This is a list of T cell receptor beta chains from one sample in a study of blood T cell repertoires in COVID-19. Produced via immunoSEQ multiplex PCR; TCRdb's table is partial and in-frame only. The sample has 200,000 to 250,000 clones; under 90% are singletons. Sample: peripheral blood. The receptors stem from a woman aged 80 or over with acute or convalescent COVID-19. Both conserved end residues are part of each CDR3. D genes are given only for firm matches. A clone size is listed for some rows: how often the clone was seen (once, few, many), or a class if it is expanded.

.	TRBD1	TRBJ1-4	TRBV5-4	TGTGCCAGCCACGGGACAGATAATGAAAAACTGTTTTTT	CASHGTDNEKLFF
few	.	TRBJ2-2	TRBV7-6	TGTGCCAGCAGCTTAGGAGGGGGGGCGAACACCGGGGAGCTGTTTTTT	CASSLGGGANTGELFF
once	TRBD2	TRBJ2-1	TRBV20-1	TGCAGTGCTAGTGGACTAGCGGGGGGGGTTTACAATGAGCAGTTCTTC	CSASGLAGGVYNEQFF
.	.	TRBJ1-5	TRBV27	TGTGCCAGCAGTTCCCGGGGTCAGTTCGCGTCTGGGCCCCAGCATTTT	CASSSRGQFASGPQHF
once	TRBD1	TRBJ1-2	TRBV2	TGTGCCAGCAGTCCCGCGACAGGGGACGGTGGCTACACCTTC	CASSPATGDGGYTF
.	TRBD2	TRBJ2-1	TRBV10-3	TGTGCCATCAGTGAGTCGTCCCTTAGCGGGGGTACCGATGAGCAGTTCTTC	CAISESSLSGGTDEQFF
.	TRBD1	TRBJ1-2	TRBV6-5	TGTGCCAGCAGTTATCAGGGACAGGGGTATGGCTACACCTTC	CASSYQGQGYGYTF
.	TRBD2	TRBJ2-2	TRBV6-4	TGTGCCAGCAGTCGAGACGGGGGGGCCACCGGGGAGCTGTTTTTT	CASSRDGGATGELFF
few	TRBD2	TRBJ2-1	TRBV7-2	TGTGCCAGCAGCCTCGGCGGACTAGTGGGCAATGAGCAGTTCTTC	CASSLGGLVGNEQFF
.	.	TRBJ1-1	TRBV5-8	TGTGCCAGCAGCCCGGCCCAGGTCCGTGAAGCTTTCTTT	CASSPAQVREAFF
.	TRBD1	TRBJ2-1	TRBV10-3	TGTGCCACCTCGGGACAGGGGGGACACAATGAGCAGTTCTTC	CATSGQGGHNEQFF
.	TRBD1	TRBJ2-2	TRBV9	TGTGCCACCCGGACAGGGGCGAACACCGGGGAGCTGTTTTTT	CATRTGANTGELFF
.	.	TRBJ1-1	TRBV6-5	TGTGCCAGCAGACTAACAAACCCCAACACTGAAGCTTTCTTT	CASRLTNPNTEAFF
.	TRBD1	TRBJ1-2	TRBV7-9	TGTGCCAGCAGCTCCTCCTGGCAGGGGGCAAATGGCTACACCTTC	CASSSSWQGANGYTF
few	TRBD1	TRBJ2-5	TRBV7-2	TGTGCCAGCAGCTTATTGGGACAGGGGCGCCAAGAGACCCAGTACTTC	CASSLLGQGRQETQYF
.	.	TRBJ1-1	TRBV7-7	TGTGCCAGCAGCTCCGGACAGAACACTGAAGCTTTCTTT	CASSSGQNTEAFF
.	.	TRBJ1-4	TRBV5-1	TGCGCCAGCAGAGGGGTGGGTGAAAAACTGTTTTTT	CASRGVGEKLFF
once	.	TRBJ1-4	TRBV11-2	TGTGCCAGCAGCTTACGCAGTGCTAATGAAAAACTGTTTTTT	CASSLRSANEKLFF
.	.	TRBJ1-6	TRBV27	TGTGCCAGCAGTATCCGGTATAATTCACCCCTCCACTTT	CASSIRYNSPLHF
.	TRBD1	TRBJ1-3	TRBV5-4	TGTGCCAGCAGCTTGGATGAGGGGGCTCCTGGAAACACCATATATTTT	CASSLDEGAPGNTIYF
.	TRBD1	TRBJ1-1	TRBV29-1	TGCAGCACCGCACAGGGGGATAACACTGAAGCTTTCTTT	CSTAQGDNTEAFF
.	.	TRBJ2-1	TRBV18	TGTGCCAGCTCACCAGGCAGGGGTGAGCAGTTCTTC	CASSPGRGEQFF
.	.	TRBJ1-3	TRBV5-5	TGTGCCAGCAGCTTCGGAGGAGAATCTGGAAACACCATATATTTT	CASSFGGESGNTIYF
once	TRBD1	TRBJ2-1	TRBV5-1	TGCGCCAGCAGCTCGGACAGGCTGTACAATGAGCAGTTCTTC	CASSSDRLYNEQFF
.	.	TRBJ2-2	TRBV7-9	TGTGCCAGCAGCTTAGCGAGGGTCACCGGGGAGCTGTTTTTT	CASSLARVTGELFF
.	TRBD1	TRBJ1-6	TRBV7-2	TGTGCCAGCAGCATAGGGCCAGGGGGCTATAATTCACCCCTCCACTTT	CASSIGPGGYNSPLHF
.	.	TRBJ1-1	TRBV28	TGTGCCAGCAGTTTACAGGGAAGGTATGAAGCTTTCTTT	CASSLQGRYEAFF
.	TRBD2	TRBJ2-7	TRBV19	TGTGCCAGTAGCTACAGCGGGGGGTTATGGTACGAGCAGTACTTC	CASSYSGGLWYEQYF
few	.	TRBJ2-7	TRBV11-2	TGTGCCAGCAGCCCCACTGGGCGATCCCACGAGCAGTACTTC	CASSPTGRSHEQYF
.	.	TRBJ1-1	TRBV29-1	TGCAGCGTTACTCGGAGGCTCATGAACACTGAAGCTTTCTTT	CSVTRRLMNTEAFF
few	.	TRBJ2-1	TRBV7-2	TGTGCCAGCAGCCCCCTATTTGGGCAGTTCTACAATGAGCAGTTCTTC	CASSPLFGQFYNEQFF
.	.	TRBJ2-5	TRBV25-1	TGTGCCAGCAGTGAATACCGAAATCGTCGGGGGGCGCAAGAGACCCAGTACTTC	CASSEYRNRRGAQETQYF
.	.	TRBJ1-2	TRBV19	TGTGCCAGTAGTACCGAGGGAGTGCCATATGGCTACACCTTC	CASSTEGVPYGYTF
.	.	TRBJ2-2	TRBV9	TGTGCCAGCAGCGTACAGGACACCGGGGAGCTGTTTTTT	CASSVQDTGELFF
.	.	TRBJ1-1	TRBV3-1/TRBV3-2	TGTGCCAGCAGCTATGCCGCAAGACAGAACACTGAAGCTTTCTTT	CASSYAARQNTEAFF
once	.	TRBJ1-2	TRBV9	TGTGCCAGCAGTTTCACACAGGGTGTCGGCTATGGCTACACCTTC	CASSFTQGVGYGYTF
.	TRBD1	TRBJ1-2	TRBV5-6	TGTGCCAGCAGCTGGGGGGACAGGGGAAACGGCTACACCTTC	CASSWGDRGNGYTF
.	TRBD2	TRBJ2-1	TRBV28	TGTGCCAGCAATTTGGCTAGCGGGGGGCCCAATGAGCAGTTCTTC	CASNLASGGPNEQFF
few	TRBD1	TRBJ2-1	TRBV9	TGTGCCAGCAGCAGAACAACCGGGACAGGGTCCTACAATGAGCAGTTCTTC	CASSRTTGTGSYNEQFF
once	.	TRBJ2-7	TRBV6-1	TGTGCCAGCAGTGAACAGGGGATAGGATCCTACGAGCAGTACTTC	CASSEQGIGSYEQYF
.	TRBD1	TRBJ1-5	TRBV2	TGTGCCAGCAGTCCGGACAGGGGTAATCAGCCCCAGCATTTT	CASSPDRGNQPQHF
.	TRBD1	TRBJ1-5	TRBV7-2	TGTGCCAGCAGCTTAGACTCACTCAACAGGGGGTCTGACAATCAGCCCCAGCATTTT	CASSLDSLNRGSDNQPQHF
.	TRBD1	TRBJ1-4	TRBV7-6	TGTGCCAGCAGTCGTAGACAGGGAACTAATGAAAAACTGTTTTTT	CASSRRQGTNEKLFF
.	TRBD1	TRBJ2-1	TRBV3-1/TRBV3-2	TGTGCCAGCAGAGGGACAGGTACCTACAATGAGCAGTTCTTC	CASRGTGTYNEQFF
once	.	TRBJ1-3	TRBV11-3	TGTGCCAGCAGCTTAGGACAGGTCGTGCAAGGAAACACCATATATTTT	CASSLGQVVQGNTIYF
.	TRBD1	TRBJ1-1	TRBV6-5	TGTGCCAGCAGGGCACAGGGGAGTCTCACTGAAGCTTTCTTT	CASRAQGSLTEAFF
once	TRBD1	TRBJ2-7	TRBV27	TGTGCCAGCAGTGCCCGGACAGGCCGATACGAGCAGTACTTC	CASSARTGRYEQYF
few	.	TRBJ1-3	TRBV10-3	TGTGCCATTAGATTGGGGCTTTCTGGAAACACCATATATTTT	CAIRLGLSGNTIYF
few	.	TRBJ2-1	TRBV2	TGTGCCAGCCGGGCGGGGGCGAACAATGAGCAGTTCTTC	CASRAGANNEQFF
.	TRBD1	TRBJ1-4	TRBV19	TGTGCCAGTAGTATAGGGGACAGGGAAGATGAAAAACTGTTTTTT	CASSIGDREDEKLFF
.	.	TRBJ2-2	TRBV11-2	TGTGCCAGCAGCTTACGTCAGGCAGCCGGGGAGCTGTTTTTT	CASSLRQAAGELFF
.	TRBD2	TRBJ2-7	TRBV7-8	TGTGCCAGCAGCCCAAGGACTAGCGGGGGCGAGCAGTACTTC	CASSPRTSGGEQYF
.	.	TRBJ1-1	TRBV11-2	TGTGCCAGCAGCTTAGATTCTTCGGCGGCCACTGAAGCTTTCTTT	CASSLDSSAATEAFF